The rows below give T cell receptor beta chains drawn from one sample of a study of MAIT cells during Salmonella Paratyphi A infection. Via MiXCR, TCRdb re-called the 5' RACE reads, giving one row per CDR3 protein. The sample holds about 1,000 distinct CDR3 sequences, approximately 23% seen once. The source material was MAIT cells from blood, sampled at the last sampling point of the challenge study. The receptor set was obtained from a person aged 18-70 years who was deliberately infected with Salmonella Paratyphi A in a paratyphoid fever challenge study. Each CDR3 is given with its conserved first and last residue. Each record gives: V gene, clone size, J gene, D gene, CDR3 DNA, CDR3 protein. A D gene is named only where the DNA matches it firmly. Size values are once, few and many counts, or a class for expanded clones, and some rows have none.

>TRBV6-4|medium-sized|TRBJ2-3|TRBD2
TGTGCCAGCAGTGACGGGTCTAGCGGGGGGGATACGCAGTATTTT
CASSDGSSGGDTQYF
>TRBV20-1|-|TRBJ1-5|-
TGCAGTGCTAGAGAACCCGGGGACGGGTATCAGCCCCAGCATTTT
CSAREPGDGYQPQHF
>TRBV6-5|medium-sized|TRBJ1-5|TRBD1
TGTGCCAGCAGACACGGACAGGCCGGAAGTCAGCCCCAGCATTTT
CASRHGQAGSQPQHF
>TRBV20-1|large|TRBJ2-7|TRBD2
TGCAGTGCTAGAGCCGCGGGAGACTACGAGCAGTACTTC
CSARAAGDYEQYF
>TRBV4-2|-|TRBJ2-1|-
TGTGCCAGCAGCCAAGATATCGAGTGGGCGGCTTACAATGAGCGGTTCTTC
CASSQDIEWAAYNERFF
>TRBV6-1|-|TRBJ1-5|-
TGTGCCAGCAGTGGGGAAGCTAATCAGCCCCAGCATTTT
CASSGEANQPQHF
>TRBV20-1|few|TRBJ2-5|TRBD2
TGCAGTGCTAGAGGAACTACTAGCGGGAGTCGGGAGACCCAGTACTTC
CSARGTTSGSRETQYF
>TRBV10-3|large|TRBJ2-1|TRBD2
TGTGCCATCAGTGAGTCGACTAGCGGAACCTACAATGAGCAGTTCTTC
CAISESTSGTYNEQFF
>TRBV28|-|TRBJ2-6|-
TGTGCCAGCAGTTCCTGGGAAAGCTCTGGGGCCAACGTCCTGACTTTC
CASSSWESSGANVLTF
>TRBV6-4|-|TRBJ2-3|TRBD2
TGTGCCAGCAGTGCTAGCGGGGGGGCAGATACGCAGTATTTT
CASSASGGADTQYF
>TRBV20-1|medium-sized|TRBJ1-5|TRBD1
TGCAGTGCTCCCTTAGAGGGGGCAGAGAATCAGCCCCAGCATTTT
CSAPLEGAENQPQHF
>TRBV6-4|-|TRBJ2-3|TRBD2
TGTGCCAGCAGTGTAGCTAGCGGGGGCACAGATACGCAGTATTTT
CASSVASGGTDTQYF
>TRBV7-2|-|TRBJ2-7|-
TGTGCCAGCAGCTTAGGCGGAGGGTTCTACGAGCAGTACTTC
CASSLGGGFYEQYF
>TRBV6-1|-|TRBJ1-1|TRBD1
TGTGCCAGCAGGGGGACAGGGAACACTGAAGCTTTCTTT
CASRGTGNTEAFF
>TRBV4-2|-|TRBJ2-7|-
TGTGCCAGCAGCACCGATCGGGGCAGTGGGGCAAACGAGCAGTACTTC
CASSTDRGSGANEQYF
>TRBV20-1|few|TRBJ1-2|-
TGCAGTGCTAGAGATCAGGGGCACCTTGGCTACACCTTC
CSARDQGHLGYTF
>TRBV6-4|-|TRBJ2-2|TRBD1
TGTGCCAGCAGTCCCGGACAGGGAAACACCGGGGAGCTGTTTTTT
CASSPGQGNTGELFF
>TRBV11-2|few|TRBJ2-3|-
TGTGCCAGCAGCTTAGTCGGCGGGCCCTTAGATACGCAGTATTTT
CASSLVGGPLDTQYF
>TRBV6-1|-|TRBJ1-1|-
TGTGCCAGCAGTGCTCGGACCTTAAGGGGCACTGAAGCTTTCTTT
CASSARTLRGTEAFF
>TRBV6-2/TRBV6-3|-|TRBJ2-5|-
TGTGCCAGCAGTTACTCTTGGGGGGGGCTCGGGGGCCGTGACCAAGAGACCCAGTACTTC
CASSYSWGGLGGRDQETQYF
>TRBV3-1|few|TRBJ2-1|-
TGTGCCAGCAGCCAAGGCCTGGAAGGGTTTAGCGTCGATGAGCAGTTCTTC
CASSQGLEGFSVDEQFF
>TRBV20-1|medium-sized|TRBJ2-1|-
TGCAGTGCTAGAGGAGGAGCGGAGAACAATGAGCAGTTCTTC
CSARGGAENNEQFF
>TRBV6-2/TRBV6-3|few|TRBJ2-2|-
TGTGCCACAAAAGGTGGTTTACTTGACACCGGGGAGCTGTTTTTT
CATKGGLLDTGELFF
>TRBV6-2/TRBV6-3|-|TRBJ1-2|-
TGTGCCAGCAGTTACTCGGCCCAGGGTACCTATGGCTACACCTTC
CASSYSAQGTYGYTF
>TRBV6-4|-|TRBJ1-6|-
TGTGCCAGCAGTGCGACTGGGACGTCGGGGTCACCCCTCCACTTT
CASSATGTSGSPLHF
>TRBV12-3/TRBV12-4|few|TRBJ2-2|-
TGTGCCAGCAGTTTAATCTGGGGGAAGGGAGCCAATACGAACACCGGGGAGCTGTTTTTT
CASSLIWGKGANTNTGELFF
>TRBV12-3/TRBV12-4|-|TRBJ1-1|-
TGTGCCAGCACAGGGTCCATGAACACTGAAGCTTTCTTT
CASTGSMNTEAFF
>TRBV5-1|medium-sized|TRBJ2-7|-
TGCGCCAGCACGCCGGGTGGGGGGCGCAGCGGCGAGCAGTACTTC
CASTPGGGRSGEQYF
>TRBV20-1|few|TRBJ2-7|TRBD2
TGCAGTGCTAGAGTAGAGCGGGAGACCTACGAGCAGTACTTC
CSARVERETYEQYF
>TRBV28|few|TRBJ1-6|-
TGTGCCAGCGAATCGCCATCTACGGGGGGGGAATCCTCACCCCTCCACTTT
CASESPSTGGESSPLHF
>TRBV5-6|large|TRBJ2-7|-
TGTGCCAGCACTCTTCGTGGACAGACCTACGAGCAGTACTTC
CASTLRGQTYEQYF
>TRBV6-4|few|TRBJ2-1|-
TGTGCCAGCAGTGATCTAGTCTCCGGTCCCAATGAGCAGTTCTTC
CASSDLVSGPNEQFF
>TRBV20-1|-|TRBJ1-5|TRBD1
TGCAGTGCTAGAAGCGGGCAGGGGGAAACTGAGCCCCAGCATTTT
CSARSGQGETEPQHF
>TRBV20-1|-|TRBJ2-1|-
TGCAGTGCTAGAGCCCGCTCGGAGGCGAATGAGCAGTTCTTC
CSARARSEANEQFF
>TRBV15|-|TRBJ2-1|-
TGTGCCACCAGCAATGACGGACAGCCCTACAATGAGCAGTTCTTC
CATSNDGQPYNEQFF
>TRBV20-1|large|TRBJ2-4|-
TGCAGTGCTCCAAGGACAGAAGCAAACATTCAGTACTTC
CSAPRTEANIQYF
>TRBV6-2/TRBV6-3|-|TRBJ1-5|-
TGTGCCAGCAGCCTGGGAGCCGAGGGGCAGCCCCAGCATTTT
CASSLGAEGQPQHF
>TRBV20-1|-|TRBJ2-2|TRBD1
TGCAGTGCTAGTGACCCCGGGACAGGGGATTCCGGGGAGCTGTTTTTT
CSASDPGTGDSGELFF
>TRBV7-9|-|TRBJ1-3|-
TGTGCCAGCAGCCCCGGAGGGAGTGTGGGAAACACCATATATTTT
CASSPGGSVGNTIYF
>TRBV20-1|hyperexpanded|TRBJ2-7|TRBD1
TGCAGTGCTAGGGACAGGGAATACGAGCAGTACTTC
CSARDREYEQYF
>TRBV3-1|-|TRBJ2-7|TRBD2
TGTGCCAGCAGCTTTAGCGGGGGAAGCTCCTACGAGCAGTACTTC
CASSFSGGSSYEQYF
>TRBV24-1|few|TRBJ2-5|TRBD1
TGTGCCACCAGTGATTTACAGGGGGACCAAGAGACCCAGTACTTC
CATSDLQGDQETQYF
>TRBV4-1|medium-sized|TRBJ2-1|TRBD2
TGCGCCAGCAGCCCGGGCACTAGCGGGGGTGATGAGCAGTTCTTC
CASSPGTSGGDEQFF
>TRBV7-2|few|TRBJ2-2|TRBD1
TGTGCCAGCAGCTTAGGACAGGGTAGCACCGGGGAGCTGTTTTTT
CASSLGQGSTGELFF